This T cell receptor beta chain derives from a study of cytomegalovirus exposure and HLA in healthy donors. Trimming left V 0 bases short and J 1 base short, with 7 bases between. In germline, CDR1 is SGHDT, CDR2 YYEEEE. This CDR3 comprises 14 residues. PCR involved 60 Vbeta and 13 Jbeta primers. Clones were sequenced by immunoSEQ multiplex PCR, and TCRdb holds only the in-frame ones, with some missing. The repertoire holds 90,000 to 120,000 clones, approximately 72% seen once, with 13% to 15% in the top ten. The sequenced sample was PBMCs. The chain employs TRBV5-6 and TRBJ1-1; D gene unclear. The source of this sequence is a male donor in good health and CMV-seropositive. The CDR3 protein is CASSLERGNTEAFF. As DNA, the CDR3 is TGTGCCAGCAGCTTGGAACGGGGGAACACTGAAGCTTTCTTT.